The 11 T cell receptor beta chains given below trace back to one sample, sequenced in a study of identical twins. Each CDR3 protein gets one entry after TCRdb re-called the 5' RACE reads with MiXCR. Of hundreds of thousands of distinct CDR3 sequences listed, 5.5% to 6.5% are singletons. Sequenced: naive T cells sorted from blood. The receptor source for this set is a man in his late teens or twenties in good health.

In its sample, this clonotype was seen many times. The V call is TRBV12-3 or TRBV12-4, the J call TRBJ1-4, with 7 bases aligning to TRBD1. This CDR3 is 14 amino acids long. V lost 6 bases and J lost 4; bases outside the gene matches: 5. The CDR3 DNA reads TGTGCCAGCAGCCAGGGACAGCATAATGAAAAACTGTTTTTT. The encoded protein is CASSQGQHNEKLFF.

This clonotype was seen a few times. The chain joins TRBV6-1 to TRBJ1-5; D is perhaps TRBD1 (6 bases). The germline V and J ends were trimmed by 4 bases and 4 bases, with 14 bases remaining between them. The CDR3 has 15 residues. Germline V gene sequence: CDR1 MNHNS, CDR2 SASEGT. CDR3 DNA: TGTGCCAGCAGTGTATTACAGGGTGGGAATCAGCCCCAGCATTTT. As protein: CASSVLQGGNQPQHF.

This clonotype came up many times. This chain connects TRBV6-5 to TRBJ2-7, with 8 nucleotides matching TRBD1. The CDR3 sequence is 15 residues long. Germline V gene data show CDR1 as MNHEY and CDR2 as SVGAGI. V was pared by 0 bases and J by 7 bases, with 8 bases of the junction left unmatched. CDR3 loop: CASSYSSRGQGEQYF. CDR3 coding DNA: TGTGCCAGCAGTTACTCGAGCAGGGGGCAAGGAGAGCAGTACTTC.

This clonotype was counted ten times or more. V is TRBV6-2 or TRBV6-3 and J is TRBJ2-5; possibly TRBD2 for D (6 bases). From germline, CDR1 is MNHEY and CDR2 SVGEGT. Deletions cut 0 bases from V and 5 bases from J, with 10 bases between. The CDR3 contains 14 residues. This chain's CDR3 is CASSYSRLGETQYF. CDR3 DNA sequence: TGTGCCAGCAGTTACTCGCGACTAGGGGAGACCCAGTACTTC.

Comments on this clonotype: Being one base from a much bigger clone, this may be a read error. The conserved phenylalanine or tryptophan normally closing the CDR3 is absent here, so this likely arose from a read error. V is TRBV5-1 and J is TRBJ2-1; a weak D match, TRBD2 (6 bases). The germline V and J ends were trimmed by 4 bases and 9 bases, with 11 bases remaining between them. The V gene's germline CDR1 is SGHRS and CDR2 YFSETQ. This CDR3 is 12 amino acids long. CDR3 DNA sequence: TGCGCCAGCAGCGCGGGATCAGGTGAGCAGTTCTCC. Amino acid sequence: CASSAGSGEQFS.

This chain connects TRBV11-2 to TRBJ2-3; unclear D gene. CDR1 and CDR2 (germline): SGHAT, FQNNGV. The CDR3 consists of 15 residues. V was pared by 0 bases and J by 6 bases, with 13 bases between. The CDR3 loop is CASSLDRARADTQYF. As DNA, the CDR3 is TGTGCCAGCAGCTTAGATCGGGCTAGGGCCGATACGCAGTATTTT. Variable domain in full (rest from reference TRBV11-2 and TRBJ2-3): EAGVAQSPRYKIIEKRQSVAFWCNPISGHATLYWYQQILGQGPKLLIQFQNNGVVDDSQLPKDRFSAERLKGVDSTLKIQPAKLEDSAVYLCASSLDRARADTQYFGPGTRLTVL.

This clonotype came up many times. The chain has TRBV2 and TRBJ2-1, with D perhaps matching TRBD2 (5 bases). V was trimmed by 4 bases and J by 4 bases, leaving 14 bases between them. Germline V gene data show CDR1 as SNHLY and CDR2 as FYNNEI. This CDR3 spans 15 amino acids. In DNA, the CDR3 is TGTGCCAGCAGTGGCGGGCAGCAAACTTACAATGAGCAGTTCTTC. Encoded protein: CASSGGQQTYNEQFF.

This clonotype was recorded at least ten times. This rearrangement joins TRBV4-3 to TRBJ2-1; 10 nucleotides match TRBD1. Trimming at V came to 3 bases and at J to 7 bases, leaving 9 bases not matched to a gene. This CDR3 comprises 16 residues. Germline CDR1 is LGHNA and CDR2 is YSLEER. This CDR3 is CASSHVDRGFLNEQFF. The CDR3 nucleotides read TGCGCCAGCAGCCACGTGGACAGGGGGTTTCTGAATGAGCAGTTCTTC.

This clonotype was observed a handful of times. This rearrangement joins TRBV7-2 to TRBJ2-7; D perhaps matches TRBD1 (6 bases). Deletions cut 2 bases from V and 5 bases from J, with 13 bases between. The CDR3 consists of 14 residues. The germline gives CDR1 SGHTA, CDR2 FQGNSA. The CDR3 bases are TGTGCCAGCAGCTTACGACAGGTTCGGGACGAGCAGTACTTC. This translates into CASSLRQVRDEQYF.

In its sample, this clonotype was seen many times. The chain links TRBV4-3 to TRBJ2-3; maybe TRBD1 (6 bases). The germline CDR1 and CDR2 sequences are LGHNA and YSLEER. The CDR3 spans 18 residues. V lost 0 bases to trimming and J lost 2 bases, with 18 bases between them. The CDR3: CASSQDTPGAVSTDTQYF. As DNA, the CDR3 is TGCGCCAGCAGCCAAGATACCCCAGGGGCGGTATCCACAGATACGCAGTATTTT.

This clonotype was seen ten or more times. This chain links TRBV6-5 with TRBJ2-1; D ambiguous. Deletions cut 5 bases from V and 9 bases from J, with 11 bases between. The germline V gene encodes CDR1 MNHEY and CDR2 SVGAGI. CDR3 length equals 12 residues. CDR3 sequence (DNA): TGTGCCAGCAGTCCTGACCTGGGTGAGCAGTTCTTC. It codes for CASSPDLGEQFF.